This T cell receptor beta chain derives from a study of T cells in Graves' hyperthyroidism and ophthalmopathy. Broader study findings: Within blood appeared most thyroid clonotypes that had expanded above 0.001.

Germline V CDR1 and CDR2: DFQATT, SNEGSKA (reference sequence). J lost 3 bases, V lost 1 base, and 6 bases had no gene match. This CDR3 has 15 amino acids. This clonotype was detected many times. The target antigen is unknown. The TCR beta CDR3 regions underwent amplification using RNA transcripts as the source. With the HTBI primer set, the TCR CDR3 went through a first round of RT-PCR. MiXCR, applied by TCRdb to the multiplex PCR reads, yields one record per CDR3 protein. The profile covers hundreds of thousands of distinct CDR3 sequences, with roughly 15% appearing a single time and about 9.4% taken by the ten largest.

Sample: blood. The source of this sequence is a young woman with Graves' hyperthyroidism. The J gene is TRBJ2-1, the V gene TRBV20-1; 7 positions agree with TRBD2. Here the CDR3 reads CSARVGAGRYNEQFF. CDR3 bases: TGCAGTGCTAGAGTCGGAGCGGGACGCTACAATGAGCAGTTCTTC.